This TCR beta chain was identified during a study of blood T cell repertoires in COVID-19. The CDR3 is made up of 12 amino acids. V was shortened by 4 bases and J by 7 bases, with 8 bases between the two germline ends. Germline V gene sequence: CDR1 SGHRS, CDR2 YFSETQ. The data were produced by immunoSEQ multiplex PCR, yet TCRdb's version contains in-frame clones alone and is incomplete. The data contain fewer than 250,000 clones, about 90% of them seen just once; the ten biggest clones take up around 1.2%. The chain carries TRBV5-1 and TRBJ1-4; D perhaps matches TRBD1 (6 bases). The sequencing sample was made of peripheral blood. The source is a man aged 25-40 years with acute or convalescent COVID-19. CDR3 DNA: TGCGCCAGCAGCCCGGACAGTGAAAAACTGTTTTTT. Its translation: CASSPDSEKLFF.